Included here is one T cell receptor (beta chain) sequence, with context. This specimen comes from a study of PD-1 blockade in mismatch repair-deficient tumors. At the level of the study: Enrolled about 2012-2016, patients had progressing, pretreated mismatch repair-deficient cancers of around twelve types.

Trimming pared 0 bases from V and 6 bases from J, leaving 1 base between. The CDR3 has 11 residues. The method was immunoSEQ multiplex PCR; TCRdb's version includes in-frame clones alone and lacks a portion of them. The sample includes roughly 120,000 clones, more than 70% of them seen just once. This chain joins TRBV5-3 and TRBJ2-1; the D is unclear. TRBV5-3 is annotated as an ORF whose role is uncertain. This TCR was recovered from an adult with mismatch repair-deficient cancer. Sequenced here: peripheral blood, sampled approximately 72 weeks after starting pembrolizumab. The CDR3 loop is CARSLGNEQFF. The CDR3 DNA follows: TGTGCCAGAAGCTTGGGCAATGAGCAGTTCTTC.